Shown below are 3 T cell receptor beta chains from a single sample sequenced in a study of T-cell memory formation after mild COVID-19. Via MiXCR, TCRdb re-called the 5' RACE reads, giving one row per CDR3 protein. The sample yields about 190,000 distinct CDR3 sequences, roughly a tenth seen once. The sample was PBMCs or a T cell subset sorted from them (not recorded which). Receptors were obtained from a man younger than 35 who had mild COVID-19 (a few samples of this study predate the infection). Cell type and time point are not known.

This clonotype showed up just a few times. The CDR3 DNA is TGTGCCAGCAGCTTAACGACGGTTCCTAACTATGGCTACACCTTC. This sequence encodes CASSLTTVPNYGYTF. V and J are TRBV7-9 and TRBJ1-2; D is uncertain. Germline lookup yields CDR1 SEHNR and CDR2 FQNEAQ (reference sequence). The CDR3 has 15 residues. V gave up 2 bases and J gave up 0 bases, with 10 bases separating them.

About this clonotype itself: It may be a read error: a sequence one base away is much more abundant. This sequence joins TRBV6-5 and TRBJ1-1; D unclear. V lost 1 base and J lost 5, with 17 bases in between. The CDR3 runs 16 residues. Looked up from germline, CDR1 is MNHEY and CDR2 is SVGAGI. CDR3 region: CASSYLPGVGGTEAFF. The DNA for the CDR3 is TGTGCCAGCAGTTACTTGCCGGGAGTGGGAGGAACTGAAGCTTTCTTT.

The chain uses TRBV5-5 and TRBJ1-4, with D tentatively TRBD1 (5 bases). The CDR3 is 15 amino acids. Germline CDR1 and CDR2: SGHKS and YYEKEE (reference sequence). With 4 bases removed from V and 6 bases from J, the gap between germline ends came to 16 bases. The CDR3 nucleotides read TGTGCCAGCAGCACGGCAGGGTCGATGGATGAAAAACTGTTTTTT. Protein sequence: CASSTAGSMDEKLFF.